The 6 T cell receptor beta chains below were found in one sample sequenced in a study of T-cell memory formation after mild COVID-19. TCRdb re-called the 5' RACE reads through MiXCR, storing one row per CDR3 protein. The sample holds roughly 200,000 distinct CDR3 sequences, about 20% seen once. The sample was PBMCs or a T cell subset sorted from them (not recorded which). The receptors come from an adult woman who had mild COVID-19 (a few samples of this study predate the infection). Cell type and time point are not known.

The V and J genes are TRBV7-6 and TRBJ2-1; 12 bases map to TRBD2. The germline CDR1 and CDR2 sequences are SGHVS and FNYEAQ. There are 16 residues in the CDR3. The J segment lost 4 bases and the V segment lost 2 bases, leaving 3 bases of the junction unmatched. CDR3 sequence: CASSLPGLAGYNEQFF. CDR3 nucleotides: TGTGCCAGCAGCTTACCCGGACTAGCGGGATACAATGAGCAGTTCTTC.

In nucleotides, the CDR3 is TGTGCCAGCAGTTTAATAGCCCGAGCTAGGGGTGATACGCAGTATTTT. Translated, it gives CASSLIARARGDTQYF. The rearrangement uses TRBV28 and TRBJ2-3; maybe TRBD1 (5 bases). V was shortened by 2 bases and J by 6 bases, with 18 bases between the two germline ends. Germline V gene data show CDR1 as MDHEN and CDR2 as SYDVKM. The CDR3 loop spans 16 amino acids.

The genes are TRBV3-1 and TRBJ1-5; 7 bases agree with TRBD1. The J segment lost 0 bases and the V segment lost 4 bases, leaving 6 bases of the junction unmatched. The germline V gene encodes CDR1 LGHDT and CDR2 YNNKEL (reference sequence). The CDR3 sequence is 16 residues long. CDR3 bases: TGTGCCAGCAGCCCTTACGGGACAGCTAGCAATCAGCCCCAGCATTTT. Its translation is CASSPYGTASNQPQHF.

This clonotype has more than one count but fewer than ten. The V gene is TRBV11-2, the J gene TRBJ2-3, with no clear D. Germline CDR1 SGHAT, CDR2 FQNNGV. The CDR3 spans 12 residues. The V end lost 4 bases, the J end lost 2 bases, and 4 bases lay between the germline ends. Here the CDR3 reads CASSYLTDTQYF. In nucleotides, the CDR3 is TGTGCCAGCAGCTACCTCACAGATACGCAGTATTTT.

In its sample, this clonotype was seen a few times. V is TRBV7-9 and J is TRBJ2-7, with 10 bases identical to TRBD1. V shed 2 bases and J 4 bases; nucleotides not matched to a gene: 5. Germline V gene data show CDR1 as SEHNR and CDR2 as FQNEAQ (reference sequence). The CDR3 runs 15 residues. The CDR3 nucleotides read TGTGCCAGCAGCTTACTCGGGACAGGGGCTTACGAGCAGTACTTC. Amino acids: CASSLLGTGAYEQYF.

The genes are TRBV5-1 and TRBJ2-1; 11 bases agree with TRBD2. V shed 7 bases, J shed 4 bases, and the junction held 7 bases outside the gene matches. The CDR3 consists of 15 residues. Germline assignment: CDR1 SGHRS and CDR2 YFSETQ. CDR3 nucleotide sequence: TGCGCCAGCTCGGCCCTAGCGGGGGGTTACAATGAGCAGTTCTTC. Amino acids: CASSALAGGYNEQFF.